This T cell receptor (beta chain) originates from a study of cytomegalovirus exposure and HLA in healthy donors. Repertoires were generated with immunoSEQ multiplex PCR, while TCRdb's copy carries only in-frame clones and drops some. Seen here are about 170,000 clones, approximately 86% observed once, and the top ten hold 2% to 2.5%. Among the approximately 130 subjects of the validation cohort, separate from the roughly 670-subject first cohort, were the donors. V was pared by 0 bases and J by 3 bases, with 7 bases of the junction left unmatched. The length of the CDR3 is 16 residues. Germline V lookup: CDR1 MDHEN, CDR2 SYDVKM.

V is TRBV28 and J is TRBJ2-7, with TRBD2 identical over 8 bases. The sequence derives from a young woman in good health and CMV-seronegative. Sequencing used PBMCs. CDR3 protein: CASSLCCAGGYYEQYF. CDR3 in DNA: TGTGCCAGCAGTTTATGCTGTGCGGGGGGCTACTACGAGCAGTACTTC.